The 14 T cell receptor beta chains below come from one sample, sequenced in a study of blood T cell repertoires in COVID-19. TCRdb's copy holds only in-frame clones and misses some; the assay was immunoSEQ multiplex PCR. Of 98,000 or so clones listed, 88% were seen once; the top ten hold about 2.2%. Sequenced input: peripheral blood. The receptor set was obtained from a human donor in a cohort sampled during active COVID-19.

The chain carries TRBV7-2 and TRBJ1-3; D call uncertain. This CDR3 is 13 amino acids long. V lost 4 bases to trimming and J lost 4 bases, with 8 bases between them. CDR1 and CDR2 (germline): SGHTA, FQGNSA. CDR3 sequence reads: CASSSMEGNTIYF. In DNA, the CDR3 is TGTGCCAGCAGCTCAATGGAGGGAAACACCATATATTTT.

The CDR3 loop reads CASSYRNRVKGPYF. CDR3 sequence (DNA): TGTGCCAGCAGTTATCGGAACAGGGTGAAAGGTCCGTACTTC. The V call is TRBV6-6, the J call TRBJ2-7; D perhaps matches TRBD1 (6 bases). Germline CDR1 is MNHNY and CDR2 is SVGAGI (reference sequence). V shed 3 bases and J shed 12 bases, with 21 bases lying between them. This CDR3 spans 14 amino acids.

The rearrangement uses TRBV4-1 and TRBJ2-7; 8 bases fit TRBD1. Germline loops: CDR1 MGHRA, CDR2 YSYEKL. This CDR3 spans 15 amino acids. V lost 1 base, J lost 1 base, and 3 bases stayed unmatched. CDR3 amino acids: CASSQGQGLSYEQYF. The CDR3 nucleotides read TGCGCCAGCAGCCAAGGACAGGGGCTATCCTACGAGCAGTACTTC.

The chain joins TRBV7-2 to TRBJ2-1; the match to TRBD2 covers 8 bases. There are 16 residues in the CDR3. Per the germline V gene, CDR1 is SGHTA and CDR2 is FQGNSA. The V segment lost 3 bases and the J segment 7 bases; nucleotides outside the gene matches: 11. CDR3 in amino acids: CASSLSPSGGFNEQFF. As DNA, the CDR3 is TGTGCCAGCAGCTTGAGTCCGAGCGGGGGCTTTAATGAGCAGTTCTTC.

The rearrangement links TRBV7-8 to TRBJ2-1; no firm D call. The CDR3 sequence is 17 residues long. V lost 6 bases to trimming and J lost 0 bases, with 18 bases between them. CDR1 and CDR2 from the germline V gene are SGHVS and FQNEAQ. CDR3 nucleotide sequence: TGTGCCAGCAGTCCAGGCGTGGCGCAGAGCTCCTACAATGAGCAGTTCTTC. As protein: CASSPGVAQSSYNEQFF.

The rearrangement uses TRBV11-2 and TRBJ2-5; 11 nucleotides align to TRBD1. Losses at the gene ends were 1 base for V and 5 bases for J; bases not matched to a gene: 0. This CDR3 is 14 amino acids long. Germline CDR1 is SGHAT and CDR2 is FQNNGV. The CDR3 DNA follows: TGTGCCAGCAGCTTAGGGACAGGGGGCGAGACCCAGTACTTC. This codes for CASSLGTGGETQYF.

This clone was detected a few times. The rearrangement joins TRBV2 to TRBJ1-5; TRBD1 might be the D (5 bases). Between the trimmed V and J ends, which lost 2 bases and 1 base, there was a span of 9 bases. Per germline, CDR1 SNHLY and CDR2 FYNNEI. This CDR3 spans 15 amino acids. The CDR3 nucleotides read TGTGCCAGCAGTGAACAGGGAATAAGCAATCAGCCCCAGCATTTT. This translates into CASSEQGISNQPQHF.

The chain links TRBV6-5 to TRBJ2-1; 14 positions agree with TRBD2. This CDR3 spans 15 amino acids. Germline values: CDR1 MNHEY, CDR2 SVGAGI. With 6 bases clipped from V and 8 bases from J, the junction kept 6 bases outside the gene matches. The CDR3 here is CASRGTSGSRDEQFF. CDR3 in DNA: TGTGCCAGCAGGGGGACTAGCGGGAGTAGGGATGAGCAGTTCTTC.

CDR3 residues: CASRATLSSYEQYF. The CDR3, as DNA: TGTGCCAGCAGGGCAACCCTCAGCTCCTACGAGCAGTACTTC. The V gene is TRBV27, the J gene TRBJ2-7; D is undetermined. CDR1 is MNHEY and CDR2 is SMNVEV in the germline V gene (reference sequence). The CDR3 is 14 residues long. V lost 6 bases, J lost 0 bases, and 12 bases lay in between.

The chain combines TRBV5-4 with TRBJ2-4, with 9 bases identical to TRBD2. CDR1 and CDR2 (germline): SGHNT, YYREEE (reference sequence). This CDR3 region has 15 residues. V was clipped by 5 bases and J by 7 bases; unmatched bases: 10. CDR3 in amino acids: CASSRTGTSINIQYF. The CDR3 DNA follows: TGTGCCAGCAGTCGGACCGGGACTAGCATCAACATTCAGTACTTC.

J is TRBJ2-3 and V is TRBV9; TRBD2 aligns across 10 bases. Looked up from germline, CDR1 is SGDLS and CDR2 is YYNGEE. V lost 0 bases, J lost 2 bases, and 6 bases stayed unmatched. CDR3 length: 17 residues. CDR3: CASSVGSSGGYTDTQYF. CDR3 DNA sequence: TGTGCCAGCAGCGTAGGGAGTAGCGGGGGGTACACAGATACGCAGTATTTT. Supplemented by reference TRBV9 and TRBJ2-3, the full variable domain reads DSGVTQTPKHLITATGQRVTLRCSPRSGDLSVYWYQQSLDQGLQFLIQYYNGEERAKGNILERFSAQQFPDLHSELNLSSLELGDSALYFCASSVGSSGGYTDTQYFGPGTRLTVL.

The chain links TRBV7-9 to TRBJ2-5; TRBD2 agrees at 12 bases. Germline V gene sequence: CDR1 SEHNR, CDR2 FQNEAQ (reference sequence). This CDR3 has 15 residues. Germline trimming cut 1 base from V and 5 bases from J; bases unmatched to any gene: 2. The DNA for the CDR3 is TGTGCCAGCAGCTTAGGACTAGCGGGGGTGGAGACCCAGTACTTC. This translates into CASSLGLAGVETQYF.

The J gene is TRBJ1-2, the V gene TRBV7-8; the D is unclear. CDR1 is SGHVS, CDR2 FQNEAQ, per germline. The CDR3 is 14 residues long. V lost 1 base to trimming and J lost 4 bases, with 10 bases between them. The DNA for the CDR3 is TGTGCCAGCAGCTTAGGGCAAAGGAGCTATGGCTACACCTTC. Protein product: CASSLGQRSYGYTF. Based on the CDR3 plus reference TRBV7-8 and TRBJ1-2, the full variable domain is GAGVSQSPRYKVAKRGQDVALRCDPISGHVSLFWYQQALGQGPEFLTYFQNEAQLDKSGLPSDRFFAERPEGSVSTLKIQRTQQEDSAVYLCASSLGQRSYGYTFGSGTRLTVV.

The rearrangement joins TRBV6-1 to TRBJ2-3; no reliable D call. V was shortened by 2 bases and J by 5 bases, with 8 bases between the two germline ends. CDR1 MNHNS and CDR2 SASEGT come from the germline V gene. The CDR3 length is 13 residues. In nucleotides, the CDR3 is TGTGCCAGCAGTGAACGGCAGGAAGATACGCAGTATTTT. It is translated as CASSERQEDTQYF.